The rows below give T cell receptor beta chains drawn from one sample of a study of blood T cell repertoires in COVID-19. Assay used: immunoSEQ multiplex PCR; TCRdb lists only in-frame clones, some missing. The repertoire includes some 270,000 clones, 80% to 85% of them detected once, and around 3.5% sits in the top ten. The sample was PBMCs or T cells enriched from blood (not recorded which). These receptors came from a man aged 50 to 60 who had recovered from COVID-19. The CDR3 runs from the conserved cysteine through the conserved F or W. A D gene is named only where the DNA matches it firmly. The listing skips clone size in some rows; elsewhere it reads once, few, many or a size class.

V	length	J	D	size	CDR3	DNA
TRBV11-3	14	TRBJ1-1	.	.	CASSSTGDTTEAFF	TGTGCCAGCAGCTCTACCGGGGACACCACTGAAGCTTTCTTT
TRBV5-1	14	TRBJ2-7	.	.	CASSLIGGANEQYF	TGCGCCAGCAGCTTAATTGGAGGGGCCAACGAGCAGTACTTC
TRBV29-1	15	TRBJ2-2	.	.	CSVSLLTGDTGELFF	TGCAGCGTTTCGTTGCTTACGGGAGACACCGGGGAGCTGTTTTTT
TRBV5-4	15	TRBJ1-1	.	.	CASSLGASENTEAFF	TGTGCCAGCAGCTTGGGGGCATCGGAGAACACTGAAGCTTTCTTT
TRBV2	13	TRBJ1-2	TRBD1	.	CASAGQALYGYTF	TGTGCCAGCGCTGGACAGGCGCTCTATGGCTACACCTTC
TRBV11-2	15	TRBJ2-7	.	.	CASSSRLTSSYEQYF	TGTGCCAGCAGCAGTAGACTAACTAGCTCCTACGAGCAGTACTTC
TRBV7-2	12	TRBJ2-5	.	.	CASSLGAETQYF	TGTGCCAGCAGCTTAGGAGCGGAGACCCAGTACTTC
TRBV5-1	15	TRBJ2-7	TRBD2	.	CASSRGGAISYEQYF	TGCGCCAGCAGTCGCGGGGGGGCGATTTCCTACGAGCAGTACTTC
TRBV6-2/TRBV6-3	15	TRBJ1-5	.	.	CASSSASGGRQPQHF	TGTGCCAGCAGTTCCGCCTCCGGGGGACGTCAGCCCCAGCATTTT
TRBV5-1	14	TRBJ1-4	.	.	CASNSGSGNEKLFF	TGCGCCAGCAACTCCGGGAGCGGGAACGAAAAACTGTTTTTT
TRBV7-2	16	TRBJ2-3	TRBD2	.	CASSLAGLAATDTQYF	TGTGCCAGCAGCTTAGCCGGCCTAGCGGCCACAGATACGCAGTATTTT
TRBV7-9	14	TRBJ2-7	.	.	CASSLEGLPYEQYF	TGTGCCAGCAGCTTAGAAGGACTACCCTACGAGCAGTACTTC
TRBV6-6	14	TRBJ2-5	TRBD1	.	CASNTQGVKETQYF	TGTGCCAGCAATACACAGGGGGTGAAAGAGACCCAGTACTTC
TRBV5-4	15	TRBJ2-1	TRBD2	.	CASSFSGLRYNEQFF	TGTGCCAGCAGCTTCTCGGGACTACGATACAATGAGCAGTTCTTC
TRBV7-2	15	TRBJ2-2	.	.	CASSQPGTITGELFF	TGTGCCAGCAGCCAACCCGGGACAATCACCGGGGAGCTGTTTTTT
TRBV11-2	16	TRBJ2-3	TRBD2	few	CASSFSSGTSTDTQYF	TGTGCCAGCAGCTTCAGTAGCGGGACTAGCACAGATACGCAGTATTTT
TRBV7-6	17	TRBJ2-2	TRBD2	once	CASSSLAGGGATGELFF	TGTGCCAGCAGCTCACTAGCGGGGGGAGGGGCCACCGGGGAGCTGTTTTTT
TRBV4-1	13	TRBJ1-4	.	.	CASSQVGAEKLFF	TGCGCCAGCAGCCAAGTTGGGGCAGAAAAACTGTTTTTT
TRBV27	19	TRBJ1-1	TRBD1	.	CASSPQGTVTLPMNTEAFF	TGTGCCAGCAGTCCCCAAGGGACAGTCACCCTCCCGATGAACACTGAAGCTTTCTTT
TRBV12-3/TRBV12-4	11	TRBJ2-7	.	.	CASSPGEEQYF	TGTGCCAGCAGTCCCGGTGAGGAGCAGTACTTC
TRBV12-5	14	TRBJ2-3	TRBD2	.	CASGRERETDTQYF	TGTGCTAGTGGTAGAGAGCGGGAGACAGATACGCAGTATTTT
TRBV10-3	15	TRBJ1-1	TRBD1	.	CATAGTGGMNTEAFF	TGTGCCACCGCCGGGACAGGGGGCATGAACACTGAAGCTTTCTTT
TRBV28	14	TRBJ1-2	.	.	CASSLRGGTSGYTF	TGTGCCAGCAGTTTACGAGGCGGAACTTCGGGCTACACCTTC
TRBV12-3/TRBV12-4	12	TRBJ1-6	.	.	CASSQRDSPLHF	TGTGCCAGCAGCCAGCGAGATTCACCCCTCCACTTT
TRBV29-1	12	TRBJ1-1	.	.	CSVSVGGTEAFF	TGCAGCGTCTCGGTGGGGGGCACTGAAGCTTTCTTT
TRBV6-1	16	TRBJ1-5	TRBD1	.	CASSELGTGINQPQHF	TGTGCCAGCAGTGAACTGGGGACAGGGATCAATCAGCCCCAGCATTTT
TRBV27	14	TRBJ2-3	TRBD1	.	CASGQGTSTDTQYF	TGTGCCAGCGGACAGGGCACTAGCACAGATACGCAGTATTTT
TRBV4-1	15	TRBJ1-1	.	.	CASSQGDGRDTEAFF	TGCGCCAGCAGCCAGGGAGACGGTCGGGACACTGAAGCTTTCTTT
TRBV5-1	13	TRBJ1-1	.	.	CASSLRVNTEAFF	TGCGCCAGCAGCTTACGAGTGAACACTGAAGCTTTCTTT
TRBV7-9	15	TRBJ2-1	.	.	CASSLIGLGFREQFF	TGTGCCAGCAGCTTGATCGGACTGGGATTCCGGGAGCAGTTCTTC
TRBV24-1	13	TRBJ2-1	.	.	CATRPPGVNEQFF	TGTGCCACCAGACCCCCGGGGGTCAATGAGCAGTTCTTC
TRBV5-1	14	TRBJ1-1	.	once	CASSPDFAQVEAFF	TGCGCCAGCAGCCCAGATTTTGCACAGGTAGAAGCTTTCTTT
TRBV11-3	18	TRBJ2-2	TRBD2	.	CASSLASRRGVRAGELFF	TGTGCCAGCAGCTTAGCGTCTCGGCGGGGGGTAAGGGCCGGGGAGCTGTTTTTT
TRBV5-1	16	TRBJ2-5	TRBD1	.	CASSYYRGRYQETQYF	TGCGCCAGCAGCTACTACAGGGGCCGATATCAAGAGACCCAGTACTTC
TRBV7-2	14	TRBJ2-7	.	.	CASTLSGTIYEQYF	TGTGCCAGCACCCTCTCCGGGACAATATACGAGCAGTACTTC
TRBV14	14	TRBJ1-6	.	.	CASSQDAGNSPLHF	TGTGCCAGCAGCCAAGATGCAGGAAATTCACCCCTCCACTTT
TRBV10-3	14	TRBJ1-1	.	.	CAISAGGLGTEAFF	TGTGCCATCAGTGCGGGGGGATTGGGCACTGAAGCTTTCTTT
TRBV11-2	16	TRBJ2-1	.	.	CASSSTVITSYNEQFF	TGTGCCAGCAGCTCGACAGTTATAACCTCCTACAATGAGCAGTTCTTC
TRBV30	16	TRBJ2-3	TRBD1	.	CAWKLRGRVSADTQYF	TGTGCCTGGAAGCTCAGGGGGCGCGTTTCGGCAGATACGCAGTATTTT
TRBV6-5	14	TRBJ1-5	.	.	CASSREYSNQPQHF	TGTGCCAGCAGCCGGGAGTATAGCAATCAGCCCCAGCATTTT
TRBV5-4	15	TRBJ1-2	.	.	CASSLTSSMPGGYTF	TGTGCCAGCAGCTTGACGTCGAGCATGCCCGGTGGCTACACCTTC
TRBV28	15	TRBJ2-5	TRBD1	.	CASSFPQGVRTDQYF	TGTGCCAGCAGTTTCCCGCAGGGGGTCCGAACGGACCAGTACTTC
TRBV6-5	14	TRBJ1-5	.	.	CASRLEYSNQPQHF	TGTGCCAGCCGCCTGGAGTATAGCAATCAGCCCCAGCATTTT
TRBV5-4	13	TRBJ1-1	.	.	CASSARANTEAFF	TGTGCCAGCAGCGCGAGGGCGAACACTGAAGCTTTCTTT
TRBV6-5	15	TRBJ1-3	.	.	CASSLGVPSGNTIYF	TGTGCCAGCAGCCTAGGAGTACCCTCTGGAAACACCATATATTTT
TRBV6-5	14	TRBJ1-5	.	.	CASSYSKEAQPQHF	TGTGCCAGCAGTTACTCGAAGGAGGCTCAGCCCCAGCATTTT
TRBV10-3	17	TRBJ2-2	.	few	CAIRQGSSGLSAGELFF	TGTGCCATCAGGCAGGGGAGTTCCGGTTTGTCCGCCGGGGAGCTGTTTTTT
TRBV19	14	TRBJ2-3	.	.	CASGVGSSTDTQYF	TGTGCCAGCGGGGTGGGCAGTAGCACAGATACGCAGTATTTT